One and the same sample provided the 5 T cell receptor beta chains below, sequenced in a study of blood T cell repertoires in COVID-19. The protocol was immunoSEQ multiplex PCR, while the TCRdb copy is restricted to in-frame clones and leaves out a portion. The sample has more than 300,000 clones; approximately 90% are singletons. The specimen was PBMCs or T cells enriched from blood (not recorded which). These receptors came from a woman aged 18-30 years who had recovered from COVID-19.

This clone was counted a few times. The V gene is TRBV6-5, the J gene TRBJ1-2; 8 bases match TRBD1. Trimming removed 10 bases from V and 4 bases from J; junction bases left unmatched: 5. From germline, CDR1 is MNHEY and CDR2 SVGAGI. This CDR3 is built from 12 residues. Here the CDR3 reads CATADRAYGYTF. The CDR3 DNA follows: TGTGCCACCGCGGACAGGGCCTATGGCTACACCTTC.

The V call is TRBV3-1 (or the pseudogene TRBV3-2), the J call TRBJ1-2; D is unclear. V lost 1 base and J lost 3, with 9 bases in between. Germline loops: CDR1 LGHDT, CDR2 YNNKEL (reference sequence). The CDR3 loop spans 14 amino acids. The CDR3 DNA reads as TGTGCCAGCAGCCAAGTATCAACAGACTATGGCTACACCTTC. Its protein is CASSQVSTDYGYTF.

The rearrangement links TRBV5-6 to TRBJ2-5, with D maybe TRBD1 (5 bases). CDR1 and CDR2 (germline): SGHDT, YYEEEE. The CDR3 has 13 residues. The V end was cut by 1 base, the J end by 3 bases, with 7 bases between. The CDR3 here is CASSLRQKETQYF. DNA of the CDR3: TGTGCCAGCAGCTTGAGACAGAAAGAGACCCAGTACTTC.

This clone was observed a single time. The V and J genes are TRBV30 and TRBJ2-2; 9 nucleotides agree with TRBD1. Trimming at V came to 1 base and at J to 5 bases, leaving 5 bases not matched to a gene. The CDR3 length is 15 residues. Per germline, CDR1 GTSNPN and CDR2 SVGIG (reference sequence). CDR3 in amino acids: CAWSEGTGMTGELFF. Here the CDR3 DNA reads TGTGCCTGGAGTGAAGGGACAGGGATGACCGGGGAGCTGTTTTTT.

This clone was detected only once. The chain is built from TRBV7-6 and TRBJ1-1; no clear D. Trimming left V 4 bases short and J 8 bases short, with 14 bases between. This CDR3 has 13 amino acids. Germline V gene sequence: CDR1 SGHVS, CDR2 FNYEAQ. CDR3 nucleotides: TGTGCCAGCAGCTCCACCATGGGCAAAGAAGCTTTCTTT. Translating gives CASSSTMGKEAFF.